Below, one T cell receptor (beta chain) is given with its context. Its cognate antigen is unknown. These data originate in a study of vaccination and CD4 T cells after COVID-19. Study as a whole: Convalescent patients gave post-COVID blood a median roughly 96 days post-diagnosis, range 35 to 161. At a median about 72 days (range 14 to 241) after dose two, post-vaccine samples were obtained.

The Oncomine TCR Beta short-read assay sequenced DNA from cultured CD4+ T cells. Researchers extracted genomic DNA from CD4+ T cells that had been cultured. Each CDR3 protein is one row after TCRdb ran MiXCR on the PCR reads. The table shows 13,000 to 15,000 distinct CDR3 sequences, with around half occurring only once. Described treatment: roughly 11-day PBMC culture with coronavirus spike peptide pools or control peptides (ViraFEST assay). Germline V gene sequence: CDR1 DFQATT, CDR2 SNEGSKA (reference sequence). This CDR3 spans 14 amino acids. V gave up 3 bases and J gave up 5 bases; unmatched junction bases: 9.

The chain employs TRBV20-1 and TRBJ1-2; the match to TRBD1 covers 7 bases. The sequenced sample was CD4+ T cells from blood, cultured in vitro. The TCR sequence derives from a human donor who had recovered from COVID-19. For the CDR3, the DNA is TGCAGTGCTAGTCTCCAAGGGGGCGAATATGGCTACACCTTC. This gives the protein CSASLQGGEYGYTF.